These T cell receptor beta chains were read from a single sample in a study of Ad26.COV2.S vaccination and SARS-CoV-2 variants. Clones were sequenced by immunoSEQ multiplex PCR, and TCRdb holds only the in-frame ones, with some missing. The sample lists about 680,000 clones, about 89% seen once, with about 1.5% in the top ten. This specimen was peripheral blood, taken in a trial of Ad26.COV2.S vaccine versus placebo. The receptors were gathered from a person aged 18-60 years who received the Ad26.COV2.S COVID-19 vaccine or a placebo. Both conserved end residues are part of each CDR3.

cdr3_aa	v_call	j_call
CASSLSLGGSGGQQFF	TRBV27	TRBJ2-1
CASSQDYYVKNTEAFF	TRBV3-1/TRBV3-2	TRBJ1-1
CASSEGGWDQPQHF	TRBV2	TRBJ1-5
CASSHPGTSGSYEQYF	TRBV3-1/TRBV3-2	TRBJ2-7
CASSIRAKETQYF	TRBV19	TRBJ2-5
CASSSTPGYAGYTF	TRBV11-1	TRBJ1-2
CASSPRAGEGQPQHF	TRBV3-1/TRBV3-2	TRBJ1-5
CASSADRGNGYTF	TRBV5-6	TRBJ1-2
CASSPIQFGYTF	TRBV5-5	TRBJ1-2
CATSSGRVESPLHF	TRBV15	TRBJ1-6
CASSPGTGDNEKLFF	TRBV3-1/TRBV3-2	TRBJ1-4
CATSDRDRDYGYTF	TRBV15	TRBJ1-2